The clone carrying this T cell receptor beta chain was seen more than once but under ten times. Its antigen is unidentified. Cultured CD4+ T cell DNA underwent sequencing with the Oncomine TCR Beta short-read assay. TCRdb re-called the PCR reads with MiXCR, one entry per CDR3 protein. The data show thousands of distinct CDR3 sequences, with over 70% seen just once and roughly 19% held by the top ten. This record belongs to a study of vaccination and CD4 T cells after COVID-19. Study as a whole: Overlapping spike peptides served as the stimulus for the cells. These peptides came from SARS-CoV-2 and from the common cold coronaviruses HCoV-NL63, HCoV-OC43 and HCoV-229E.

Treatment described: roughly 11-day PBMC culture with coronavirus spike peptide pools or control peptides (ViraFEST assay). This clonotype was sampled from a human donor who had recovered from COVID-19. Specimen: CD4+ T cells from blood, cultured in vitro.

CDR3: CASSYKDGWGSPLHF. In DNA, the CDR3 is TGTGCCAGCAGTTACAAGGACGGCTGGGGTTCACCCCTCCACTTT. The chain employs TRBV6-5 and TRBJ1-6; D call uncertain. V lost 2 bases and J 9 bases, leaving 14 bases between the germline ends. Germline V lookup: CDR1 MNHEY, CDR2 SVGAGI. The CDR3 has 15 residues.